This T cell receptor (beta chain) emerged from a study of response to subunit inactivated influenza vaccine. Broader study findings: Few additional T cells are recruited per seasonal influenza vaccination, authors suggested.

In the case of this clonotype: The antigen is not known.

CDR1 is SGHKS and CDR2 is YYEKEE in the germline V gene (reference sequence). V lost 3 bases to trimming and J lost 8 bases; unmatched junction nucleotides: 7. The CDR3 has 14 residues. Via MiXCR, TCRdb re-called the RT-PCR reads, giving one row per CDR3 protein. The repertoire includes roughly 790,000 distinct CDR3 sequences, about 20% of them detected once, and 10% sits in the top ten. The chain recombines TRBV5-5 with TRBJ2-1; 8 positions agree with TRBD1. This TCR was recovered from a man in his forties or fifties who received an inactivated influenza vaccine. The sequencing here drew on PBMCs from blood, taken around 5 days after vaccination. The chain's CDR3 is CASSYQGAVYEQFF. The CDR3, as DNA: TGTGCCAGCAGCTATCAGGGGGCAGTCTATGAGCAGTTCTTC.